This entry lists 30 T cell receptor beta chains sequenced from one sample in a study of blood T cells in healthy people across ages. Sample-barcoded 5' priming and a J-beta primer mix drove a second PCR of about 7 to 11 cycles. TCRdb reprocessed the 5' RACE reads with MiXCR, giving one entry per CDR3 protein. The data hold roughly 800,000 distinct CDR3 sequences, with under 40% observed a single time. Sequenced sample: blood. The receptors were sampled from a man aged 18 to 30 in good health.

V and J are TRBV28 and TRBJ2-3; 7 bases fit TRBD2. The germline V gene has CDR1 MDHEN and CDR2 SYDVKM. Unmatched junction bases numbered 13, after V lost 5 bases and J lost 5 bases. This CDR3 is 16 amino acids long. The DNA of the CDR3 is TGTGCCAGCAGTCGACCGGGGGGAGATAAAAAAGATACGCAGTATTTT. This encodes CASSRPGGDKKDTQYF.

This clonotype came up a few times. The chain combines TRBV15 with TRBJ1-2; the D gene is possibly TRBD1 (6 bases). There are 15 residues in the CDR3. The germline CDR1 and CDR2 sequences are LNHNV and YYDKDF (reference sequence). Deletions cut 3 bases from V and 4 bases from J, with 15 bases between. This chain's CDR3 is CATSSRTATRYGYTF. The CDR3 nucleotides read TGTGCCACCAGCAGCCGGACAGCGACCCGCTATGGCTACACCTTC.

The gene calls are TRBV7-9 and TRBJ2-5; 11 bases align to TRBD2. Germline lookup yields CDR1 SEHNR and CDR2 FQNEAQ (reference sequence). CDR3 length: 15 amino acids. The J segment lost 11 bases and the V segment lost 2 bases, leaving 10 bases of the junction unmatched. The CDR3 coding sequence is TGTGCCAGCAGCTTACTAGCGGGGGGAGGGGATGAGCAGTACTTC. It translates to CASSLLAGGGDEQYF.

On this clonotype itself: Since a much larger clone is just one base distant, this may be a read error. The chain is built from TRBV14 and TRBJ2-7, with D possibly being TRBD1 (6 bases). This CDR3 is 15 amino acids long. Germline values: CDR1 SGHDN, CDR2 FVKESK. In DNA form, the CDR3 reads TGTGCCAGCAGTCGAGACAGGTACAACTCCGACGAGCAGTACTTC. This codes for CASSRDRYNSDEQYF.

There are a few counts of this clonotype. This chain links TRBV20-1 with TRBJ2-3, with TRBD2 identical over 7 bases. Trimming at V came to 0 bases and at J to 5 bases, leaving 5 bases not matched to a gene. The CDR3 contains 14 residues. Germline-derived CDR1 and CDR2 are DFQATT and SNEGSKA (reference sequence). In nucleotides, the CDR3 is TGCAGTGCTAGAGATGGGAGGGCGGGAGATACGCAGTATTTT. This sequence encodes CSARDGRAGDTQYF.

This clonotype has just a few counts. The V and J genes are TRBV12-3 or TRBV12-4 and TRBJ1-2, with 9 bases aligning to TRBD1. The CDR3 loop spans 15 amino acids. Germline trimming cut 6 bases from V and 4 bases from J; bases unmatched to any gene: 9. CDR3 in DNA: TGTGCCAGCAGACCCACCGGGACAGGGACCTATGGCTACACCTTC. Amino acids: CASRPTGTGTYGYTF.

Concerning this clonotype: A single base separates this from a much larger clone, so it may be a read error. The chain recombines TRBV7-2 with TRBJ1-2; no reliable D call. The CDR3 consists of 11 residues. CDR1 SGHTA and CDR2 FQGNSA come from the germline V gene. The CDR3 nucleotides read TGTGCCAACAGCCGCCTAAGGGGCTACACCTTC. Amino acid sequence: CANSRLRGYTF.

This clonotype showed up just a few times. This rearrangement joins TRBV6-2 or TRBV6-3 to TRBJ1-1; TRBD1 matches 11 bases. CDR1 is MNHEY and CDR2 is SVGEGT in the germline V gene. The junction had 7 bases not matched to a gene; V was cut back by 6 bases and J by 4 bases. The CDR3 spans 15 residues. CDR3 in amino acids: CASSLVGTGGTEAFF. As DNA, the CDR3 is TGTGCCAGCAGCCTAGTCGGGACAGGGGGCACTGAAGCTTTCTTT.

This clonotype was seen more than once but under ten times. J is TRBJ2-7 and V is TRBV7-3, with D uncertain. Matching the DNA end better, TRBJ2-5 makes the J call doubtful. The germline V gene encodes CDR1 SGHTA and CDR2 FQGTGA. The CDR3 is 14 amino acids. CDR3 residues: CASSPAAIWETQYF. The CDR3 DNA follows: TGTGCCAGCAGTCCCGCGGCAATATGGGAGACCCAGTACTTC.

In the case of this clonotype: A much larger clonotype is one base distant, so this may be a read error. This chain joins TRBV12-3 or TRBV12-4 and TRBJ2-1; maybe TRBD1 (6 bases). This CDR3 spans 15 amino acids. In nucleotides, the CDR3 is TGTACCAGCAGCCTACCGGGACATCGATACAATGAGCAGTTCTTC. Amino acid sequence: CTSSLPGHRYNEQFF.

This clonotype came up many times. V gene TRBV12-3 or TRBV12-4 combines with J gene TRBJ1-1, with D possibly TRBD1 on 6 matching bases. The length of the CDR3 is 15 residues. Trimming left V 5 bases short and J 3 bases short, with 16 bases between. The CDR3 sequence: CASSVSRGGDTEAFF. The CDR3 DNA is TGTGCCAGCAGTGTAAGCAGGGGTGGGGACACTGAAGCTTTCTTT.

The rearrangement uses TRBV15 and TRBJ2-2; D may be TRBD1 (5 bases). There are 14 residues in the CDR3. Looked up from germline, CDR1 is LNHNV and CDR2 is YYDKDF (reference sequence). The V end was cut by 5 bases, the J end by 4 bases, with 11 bases between. Here the CDR3 reads CATSQPQGTGELFF. The CDR3 DNA is TGTGCCACCAGCCAACCTCAGGGCACCGGGGAGCTGTTTTTT.

This clonotype was counted a few times. The chain combines TRBV7-2 with TRBJ1-2; D call uncertain. CDR1 and CDR2 from the germline V gene are SGHTA and FQGNSA. The V and J ends lost 1 base and 5 bases respectively, with 8 bases between them. The CDR3 length is 13 residues. This chain's CDR3 is CASSLEYLYGYTF. The DNA of the CDR3 is TGTGCCAGCAGCTTAGAATACTTATATGGCTACACCTTC.

The chain carries TRBV27 and TRBJ1-2, with 8 bases fitting TRBD1. This CDR3 is built from 14 residues. The V gene's germline CDR1 is MNHEY and CDR2 SMNVEV (reference sequence). The V gene end was trimmed by 3 bases and the J gene end by 6 bases; junction bases not matched to a gene: 6. The CDR3 sequence is CASSLLGRGHGYTF. CDR3 sequence (DNA): TGTGCCAGCAGTTTGTTAGGCAGGGGGCATGGCTACACCTTC.

The gene calls are TRBV21-1 and TRBJ2-7. TRBV21-1 is recorded as a pseudogene. This CDR3 is 15 amino acids long. CDR3 in amino acids: CASSKEEILQYEQYF. The CDR3 DNA reads TGTGCCAGCAGCAAAGAAGAAATCCTACAGTATGAGCAGTACTTC.

The sample holds many counts of this clonotype. The chain carries TRBV12-3 or TRBV12-4 and TRBJ1-2, with a weak D call TRBD1 (5 bases). The germline V and J ends were trimmed by 3 bases and 0 bases, with 11 bases remaining between them. The CDR3 runs 15 residues. The CDR3 loop is CASSLGQLTNYGYTF. In DNA form, the CDR3 reads TGTGCCAGCAGTTTGGGGCAGCTAACTAACTATGGCTACACCTTC.

This clonotype came up many times. The chain has TRBV6-2 or TRBV6-3 and TRBJ2-7; possible D gene TRBD1, 5 bases. CDR3 length: 13 residues. Trimming left V 7 bases short and J 1 base short, with 11 bases between. The germline V gene encodes CDR1 MNHEY and CDR2 SVGEGT. For the CDR3, the DNA is TGTGCCAGCACGGGCAGGGATTCCTACGAGCAGTACTTC. Residues: CASTGRDSYEQYF.

In its sample, this clonotype was seen a few times. The V and J genes are TRBV6-1 and TRBJ1-1; D uncertain. The CDR3 runs to 12 residues. Trimming removed 8 bases from V and 4 bases from J, with 11 bases in between. The germline V gene has CDR1 MNHNS and CDR2 SASEGT. CDR3 region: CASSADGTEAFF. For the CDR3, the DNA is TGTGCCAGCTCCGCTGACGGCACTGAAGCTTTCTTT.

The chain employs TRBV5-5 and TRBJ2-7, with D possibly called TRBD1 or TRBD2 (5 bases each). The CDR3 sequence is 17 residues long. Germline V gives CDR1 SGHKS, CDR2 YYEKEE (reference sequence). The germline V and J ends were trimmed by 1 base and 0 bases, with 17 bases remaining between them. The CDR3 protein is CASSLLFVGVLSYEQYF. In nucleotides, the CDR3 is TGTGCCAGCAGCTTGCTTTTTGTGGGGGTGCTCTCCTACGAGCAGTACTTC.

The chain carries TRBV5-1 and TRBJ2-2; D is possibly TRBD2 (5 bases). Germline CDR1 and CDR2: SGHRS and YFSETQ. Between the trimmed V and J ends, which lost 2 bases and 0 bases, there was a span of 11 bases. The CDR3 length is 16 residues. CDR3 region: CASSFRESSNTGELFF. The CDR3 coding sequence is TGCGCCAGCAGCTTCCGGGAATCCTCGAACACCGGGGAGCTGTTTTTT.

This clonotype was counted only a few times. V usage is TRBV20-1 and J usage is TRBJ2-3, with TRBD1 identical over 7 bases. After removal of 4 bases from V and 5 bases from J, the junction contained 12 bases not matched to a gene. Germline V gives CDR1 DFQATT, CDR2 SNEGSKA (reference sequence). This CDR3 has 15 amino acids. For the CDR3, the DNA is TGCAGTGCTACCCTCGGTGAGACAGGGCAAGATACGCAGTATTTT. It specifies CSATLGETGQDTQYF.

This clonotype appeared many times. The rearrangement uses TRBV12-3 or TRBV12-4 and TRBJ1-2; D gene unclear. This CDR3 is built from 13 residues. V shed 5 bases and J shed 7 bases, with 14 bases lying between them. Here the CDR3 DNA reads TGTGCCAGCAGTCCTAGGTTAGGTAGTGGCTACACCTTC. It translates to CASSPRLGSGYTF.

This clonotype was seen at least ten times. CDR3: CASSVVVPHQGLGGEAFF. CDR3 nucleotide sequence: TGTGCCAGCAGCGTAGTTGTGCCACACCAGGGTTTGGGCGGAGAAGCTTTCTTT. The chain employs TRBV9 and TRBJ1-1; possibly TRBD1 for D (5 bases). Germline lookup yields CDR1 SGDLS and CDR2 YYNGEE. V lost 0 bases and J 8 bases, leaving 26 bases between the germline ends. The CDR3 totals 18 residues.

This clonotype has a handful of counts. V is TRBV7-9 and J is TRBJ2-5; D might be TRBD2 (5 bases). V was cut by 3 bases and J by 1 base, with 9 bases left in between. CDR3 size: 14 residues. CDR1 and CDR2 from the germline V gene are SEHNR and FQNEAQ (reference sequence). The CDR3 sequence is CASSLDSAQETQYF. The DNA of the CDR3 is TGTGCCAGCAGCTTGGACTCAGCCCAAGAGACCCAGTACTTC.

This clonotype was found a few times. V and J are TRBV4-3 and TRBJ1-5; no reliable D call. CDR1 and CDR2 (germline): LGHNA, YSLEER. Trimming pared 2 bases from V and 0 bases from J, leaving 11 bases between. There are 16 residues in the CDR3. The CDR3 bases are TGCGCCAGCAGCCAAAGCCGCCAAAATAGCAATCAGCCCCAGCATTTT. Translation: CASSQSRQNSNQPQHF.

The J gene is TRBJ2-3, the V gene TRBV15; 10 nucleotides agree with TRBD2. The CDR3 contains 15 residues. Germline loops: CDR1 LNHNV, CDR2 YYDKDF (reference sequence). V trimming: 5 bases; J trimming: 6 bases; junction bases outside the gene matches: 8. CDR3 nucleotides: TGTGCCACCAGCTCGGGACTAGCGAGGGTGGATACGCAGTATTTT. It encodes CATSSGLARVDTQYF.

This clonotype has just a few counts. This chain uses TRBV9 with TRBJ2-5, with 10 positions matching TRBD1. Germline lookup yields CDR1 SGDLS and CDR2 YYNGEE. The CDR3 length is 15 residues. Trimming took 0 bases from V and 5 from J; bases not matched to a gene: 4. The CDR3 coding sequence is TGTGCCAGCAGCGTAGCTGGGACAGGGGTTGAGACCCAGTACTTC. This sequence encodes CASSVAGTGVETQYF.

The chain recombines TRBV7-2 with TRBJ1-5; 11 nucleotides line up with TRBD1. Germline CDR1 is SGHTA and CDR2 is FQGNSA. With 5 bases clipped from V and 7 bases from J, the junction kept 10 bases outside the gene matches. There are 16 residues in the CDR3. CDR3 in amino acids: CASSVSGQGGRQPQHF. DNA of the CDR3: TGTGCCAGCAGCGTATCGGGACAGGGGGGCCGGCAGCCCCAGCATTTT.

V usage is TRBV7-2 and J usage is TRBJ2-5; 9 positions match TRBD2. The J call may be in error: the DNA end matches TRBJ2-1 better. The CDR3 consists of 16 residues. The germline V gene has CDR1 SGHTA and CDR2 FQGNSA. Here the CDR3 reads CASSSLPSGVQETQFF. The CDR3, as DNA: TGTGCCAGCAGCTCGCTTCCTAGCGGGGTCCAAGAGACCCAGTTCTTC.

This chain connects TRBV4-3 to TRBJ1-6, with D tentatively TRBD1 (6 bases). V was cut by 0 bases and J by 7 bases, with 13 bases left in between. This CDR3 is 16 amino acids long. Germline values: CDR1 LGHNA, CDR2 YSLEER. CDR3 region: CASSQEMGTQNSPLHF. DNA of the CDR3: TGCGCCAGCAGCCAAGAGATGGGGACACAGAATTCACCCCTCCACTTT.